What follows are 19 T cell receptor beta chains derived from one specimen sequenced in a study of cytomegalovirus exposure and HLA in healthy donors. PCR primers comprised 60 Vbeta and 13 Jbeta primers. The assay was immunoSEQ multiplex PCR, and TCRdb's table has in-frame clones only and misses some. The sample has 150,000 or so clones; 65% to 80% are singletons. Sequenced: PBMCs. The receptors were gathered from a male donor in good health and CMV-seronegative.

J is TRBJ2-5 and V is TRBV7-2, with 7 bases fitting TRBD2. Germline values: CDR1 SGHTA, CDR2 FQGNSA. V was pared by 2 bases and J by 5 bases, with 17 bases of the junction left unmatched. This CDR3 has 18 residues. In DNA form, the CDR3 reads TGTGCCAGCAGCTTAACGGGGGGTGGGTTTGGGGCGCGGGAGACCCAGTACTTC. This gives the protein CASSLTGGGFGARETQYF.

Here the CDR3 DNA reads TGTGCCAGCAGCTTCGAACGGAGCTACGAGCAGTACTTC. Protein product: CASSFERSYEQYF. The chain joins TRBV7-2 to TRBJ2-7; D remains unclear. The germline CDR1 and CDR2 sequences are SGHTA and FQGNSA. CDR3 size: 13 residues. The V gene lost 3 bases and the J gene lost 3 bases, with 9 bases spanning the gap. Supplemented by reference TRBV7-2 and TRBJ2-7, the full variable domain reads GAGVSQSPSNKVTEKGKDVELRCDPISGHTALYWYRQSLGQGLEFLIYFQGNSAPDKSGLPSDRFSAERTGGSVSTLTIQRTQQEDSAVYLCASSFERSYEQYFGPGTRLTVT.

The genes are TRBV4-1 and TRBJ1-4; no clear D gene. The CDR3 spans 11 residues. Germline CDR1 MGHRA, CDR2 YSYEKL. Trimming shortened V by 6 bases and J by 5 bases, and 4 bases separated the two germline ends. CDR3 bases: TGCGCCAGCAGAGAGAATGAAAAACTGTTTTTT. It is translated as CASRENEKLFF.

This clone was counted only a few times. CDR3 nucleotides: TGTGCCAGCAGCTCCGGGGACTGGACCTACGAGCAGTACTTC. It translates to CASSSGDWTYEQYF. The V and J genes are TRBV7-2 and TRBJ2-7, with D perhaps TRBD2 (6 bases). The CDR3 contains 14 residues. In germline, CDR1 is SGHTA, CDR2 FQGNSA. V dropped 4 bases and J dropped 2 bases, with 12 bases sitting between them.

The CDR3 spells CASSPGASTQETQYF. The CDR3 bases are TGTGCCAGCAGTCCTGGAGCCAGCACTCAAGAGACCCAGTACTTC. The chain recombines TRBV7-3 with TRBJ2-5, with D uncertain. The CDR3 covers 15 residues. The V gene's germline CDR1 is SGHTA and CDR2 FQGTGA. The germline V and J ends were trimmed by 6 bases and 2 bases, with 16 bases remaining between them.

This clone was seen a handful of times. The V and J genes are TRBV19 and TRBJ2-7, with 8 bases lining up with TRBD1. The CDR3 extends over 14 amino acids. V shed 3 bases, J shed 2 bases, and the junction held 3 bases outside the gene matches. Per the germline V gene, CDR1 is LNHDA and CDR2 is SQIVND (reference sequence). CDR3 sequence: CASSILRGPYEQYF. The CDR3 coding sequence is TGTGCCAGTAGTATTCTCAGGGGGCCCTACGAGCAGTACTTC.

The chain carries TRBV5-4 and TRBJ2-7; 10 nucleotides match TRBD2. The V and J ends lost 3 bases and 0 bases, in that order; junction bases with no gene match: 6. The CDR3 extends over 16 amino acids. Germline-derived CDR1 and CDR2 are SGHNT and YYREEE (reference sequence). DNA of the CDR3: TGTGCCAGCAGCTCAACTAGCGGGGCACGCTCCTACGAGCAGTACTTC. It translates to CASSSTSGARSYEQYF.

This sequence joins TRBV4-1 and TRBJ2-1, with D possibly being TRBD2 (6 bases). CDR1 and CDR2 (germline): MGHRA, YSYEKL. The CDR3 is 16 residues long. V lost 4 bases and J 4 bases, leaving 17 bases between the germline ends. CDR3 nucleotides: TGCGCCAGCAGCCGGATGGTGCGGGAACTGTACAATGAGCAGTTCTTC. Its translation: CASSRMVRELYNEQFF.

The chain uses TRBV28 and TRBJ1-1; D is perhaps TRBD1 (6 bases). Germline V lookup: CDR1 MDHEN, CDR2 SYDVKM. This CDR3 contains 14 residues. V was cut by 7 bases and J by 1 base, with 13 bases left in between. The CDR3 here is CASNSGVGNTEAFF. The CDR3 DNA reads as TGTGCCAGCAACTCAGGGGTGGGGAACACTGAAGCTTTCTTT.

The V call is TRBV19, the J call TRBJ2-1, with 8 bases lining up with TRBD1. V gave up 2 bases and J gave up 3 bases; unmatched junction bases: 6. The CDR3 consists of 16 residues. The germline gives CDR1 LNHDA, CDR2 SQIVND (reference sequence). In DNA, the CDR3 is TGTGCCAGTAGTATATTCTCAGGGGGCAACTACAATGAGCAGTTCTTC. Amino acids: CASSIFSGGNYNEQFF. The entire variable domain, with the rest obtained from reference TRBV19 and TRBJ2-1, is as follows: DGGITQSPKYLFRKEGQNVTLSCEQNLNHDAMYWYRQDPGQGLRLIYYSQIVNDFQKGDIAEGYSVSREKKESFPLTVTSAQKNPTAFYLCASSIFSGGNYNEQFFGPGTRLTVL.

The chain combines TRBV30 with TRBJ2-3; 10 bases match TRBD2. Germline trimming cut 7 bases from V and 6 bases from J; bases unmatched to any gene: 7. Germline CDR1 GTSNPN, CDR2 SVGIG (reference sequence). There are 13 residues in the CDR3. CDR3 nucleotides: TGTGCCTTTGTGCTAGCGGGGGTGGATACGCAGTATTTT. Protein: CAFVLAGVDTQYF.

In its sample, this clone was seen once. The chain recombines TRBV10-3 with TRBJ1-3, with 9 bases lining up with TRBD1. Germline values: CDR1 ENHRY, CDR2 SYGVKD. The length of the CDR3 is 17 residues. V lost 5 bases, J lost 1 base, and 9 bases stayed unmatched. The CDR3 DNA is TGTGCCATCAGTAGGCAAAGGACAGGGGAATCTGGAAACACCATATATTTT. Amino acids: CAISRQRTGESGNTIYF.

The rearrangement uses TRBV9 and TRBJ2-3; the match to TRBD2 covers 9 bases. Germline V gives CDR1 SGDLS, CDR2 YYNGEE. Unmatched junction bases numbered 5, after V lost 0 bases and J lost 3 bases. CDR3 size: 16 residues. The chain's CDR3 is CASSVAAGGPTDTQYF. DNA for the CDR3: TGTGCCAGCAGCGTAGCCGCGGGGGGGCCAACAGATACGCAGTATTTT.

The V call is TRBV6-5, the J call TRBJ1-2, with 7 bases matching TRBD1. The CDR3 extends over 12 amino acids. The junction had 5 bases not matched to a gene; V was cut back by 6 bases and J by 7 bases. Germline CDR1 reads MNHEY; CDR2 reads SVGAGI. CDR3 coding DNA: TGTGCCAGCAGATTAGCAGGGGGTGGCTACACCTTC. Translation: CASRLAGGGYTF.

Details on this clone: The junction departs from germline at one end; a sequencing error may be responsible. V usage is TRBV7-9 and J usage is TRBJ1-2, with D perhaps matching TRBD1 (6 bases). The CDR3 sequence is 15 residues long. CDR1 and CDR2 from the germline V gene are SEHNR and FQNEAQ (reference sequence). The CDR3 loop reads CSSSPIATGGGGYTF. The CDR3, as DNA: TGTTCCAGCAGCCCGATCGCGACAGGTGGCGGGGGCTACACCTTC. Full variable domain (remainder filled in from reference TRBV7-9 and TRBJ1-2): DTGVSQNPRHKITKRGQNVTFRCDPISEHNRLYWYRQTLGQGPEFLTYFQNEAQLEKSRLLSDRFSAERPKGSFSTLEIQRTEQGDSAMYLCSSSPIATGGGGYTFGSGTRLTVV.

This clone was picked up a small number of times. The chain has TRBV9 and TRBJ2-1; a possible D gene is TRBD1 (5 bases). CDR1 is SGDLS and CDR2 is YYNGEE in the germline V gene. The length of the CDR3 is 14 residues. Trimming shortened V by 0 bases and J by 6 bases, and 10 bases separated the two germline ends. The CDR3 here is CASSVVDRGNEQFF. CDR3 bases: TGTGCCAGCAGCGTAGTCGATAGGGGCAATGAGCAGTTCTTC.

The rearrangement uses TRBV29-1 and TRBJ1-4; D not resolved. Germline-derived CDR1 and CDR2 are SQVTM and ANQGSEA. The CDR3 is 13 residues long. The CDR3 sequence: CTLRYGEGEKLFF. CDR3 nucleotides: TGCACCCTTCGTTACGGGGAAGGGGAAAAACTGTTTTTT.

CDR3 in amino acids: CASSPGRGTEAFF. CDR3 DNA sequence: TGTGCCAGCAGTCCCGGCAGGGGGACTGAAGCTTTCTTT. The V and J genes are TRBV28 and TRBJ1-1, with 7 bases fitting TRBD1. Germline CDR1 reads MDHEN; CDR2 reads SYDVKM. V shed 5 bases, J shed 5 bases, and the junction held 5 bases outside the gene matches. This CDR3 comprises 13 residues.

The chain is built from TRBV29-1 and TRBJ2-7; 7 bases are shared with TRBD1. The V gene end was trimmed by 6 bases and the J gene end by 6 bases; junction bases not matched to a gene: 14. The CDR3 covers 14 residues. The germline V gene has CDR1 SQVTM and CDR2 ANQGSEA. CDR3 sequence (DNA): TGCAGCGTATCCCCACAGGGGAATTTTCGCGAGCAGTACTTC. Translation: CSVSPQGNFREQYF.